Below are 22 T cell receptor beta chains sequenced from a single sample in a study of blood T cell repertoires in COVID-19. Only in-frame clones appear in the TCRdb table, and some are missing; sequencing was by immunoSEQ multiplex PCR. The table has some 240,000 clones, around 84% seen once. Sequenced material: peripheral blood. The source of these receptors is a man aged 45-65 years with active or convalescent COVID-19.

The chain employs TRBV30 and TRBJ1-3; D unclear. The CDR3 is 13 amino acids. V was trimmed by 4 bases and J by 0 bases, leaving 7 bases between them. Looked up from germline, CDR1 is GTSNPN and CDR2 is SVGIG (reference sequence). CDR3 loop: CAWIRSSGNTIYF. The CDR3 bases are TGTGCCTGGATTCGCAGCTCTGGAAACACCATATATTTT.

The gene calls are TRBV11-2 and TRBJ2-2; the D gene is possibly TRBD1 (5 bases). Trimming pared 4 bases from V and 1 base from J, leaving 10 bases between. CDR3 length: 15 residues. The V gene's germline CDR1 is SGHAT and CDR2 FQNNGV. CDR3 coding DNA: TGTGCCAGCAGCTACAGGTCCGGGAACACCGGGGAGCTGTTTTTT. It translates to CASSYRSGNTGELFF.

The CDR3 reads CASSQPGLDNSPLHF. The CDR3 nucleotides read TGCGCCAGCAGCCAACCAGGGTTGGATAATTCACCCCTCCACTTT. V gene TRBV4-1 combines with J gene TRBJ1-6; D perhaps matches TRBD1 (5 bases). Trimming cost V 2 bases and J 5 bases, with 10 bases left between them. Per germline, CDR1 MGHRA and CDR2 YSYEKL. The CDR3 runs 15 residues.

This clone has just a few counts. Other DNA sequences in this specimen translate into the identical CDR3. The V gene is TRBV2, the J gene TRBJ1-5, with D perhaps matching TRBD1 (5 bases). Germline-derived CDR1 and CDR2 are SNHLY and FYNNEI. Trimming pared 6 bases from V and 5 bases from J, leaving 8 bases between. The CDR3 loop spans 12 amino acids. The CDR3 sequence: CASRKGDQPQHF. The CDR3 DNA follows: TGTGCCAGCAGGAAAGGGGATCAGCCCCAGCATTTT.

V is TRBV5-5 and J is TRBJ1-2, with a tentative D call TRBD1 (5 bases). CDR3 length: 14 amino acids. V was cut by 2 bases and J by 2 bases, with 10 bases left in between. Looked up from germline, CDR1 is SGHKS and CDR2 is YYEKEE (reference sequence). This chain's CDR3 is CASSLGRQNYGYTF. CDR3 in DNA: TGTGCCAGCAGCTTAGGTAGACAGAACTATGGCTACACCTTC.

The chain carries TRBV6-5 and TRBJ1-3, with D possibly matching TRBD1 (5 bases). Germline V gives CDR1 MNHEY, CDR2 SVGAGI. Trimming took 4 bases from V and 0 from J, leaving 10 bases between them. There are 15 residues in the CDR3. CDR3 loop: CASSFFRVSGNTIYF. DNA for the CDR3: TGTGCCAGCAGTTTCTTCAGGGTCTCTGGAAACACCATATATTTT.

This clone was seen just once. This chain links TRBV10-2 with TRBJ2-7; 9 bases map to TRBD1. CDR3 length: 13 residues. V shed 6 bases, J shed 5 bases, and the junction held 5 bases outside the gene matches. Germline V gives CDR1 WSHSY, CDR2 SAAADI. CDR3 loop: CASRSQGAHEQYV. The CDR3, as DNA: TGCGCCAGCAGGTCACAGGGGGCACACGAGCAGTACGTC.

The chain employs TRBV7-3 and TRBJ1-1; D is perhaps TRBD1 (5 bases). The CDR3 totals 13 residues. The V gene lost 5 bases and the J gene lost 3 bases, with 10 bases spanning the gap. The germline gives CDR1 SGHTA, CDR2 FQGTGA. The CDR3 coding sequence is TGTGCCAGCAGCAACGGGGGGGACACTGAAGCTTTCTTT. It yields the protein CASSNGGDTEAFF.

The chain recombines TRBV18 with TRBJ2-5; D uncertain. Germline assignment: CDR1 KGHSH and CDR2 LQKENI. The CDR3 consists of 14 residues. V lost 1 base to trimming and J lost 1 base, with 7 bases between them. DNA of the CDR3: TGTGCCAGCTCACCACAGTACAGCCAAGAGACCCAGTACTTC. Translated: CASSPQYSQETQYF.

This chain links TRBV19 with TRBJ2-5; D perhaps matches TRBD2 (5 bases). Germline V gene data show CDR1 as LNHDA and CDR2 as SQIVND (reference sequence). The CDR3 is 15 residues long. Trimming took 1 base from V and 2 from J, leaving 11 bases between them. CDR3 sequence (DNA): TGTGCCAGTAGTATAGGGACTTACTCACAAGAGACCCAGTACTTC. Translating it yields CASSIGTYSQETQYF.

This chain connects TRBV7-2 to TRBJ2-6, with D possibly being TRBD1 (6 bases). The CDR3 extends over 16 amino acids. From germline, CDR1 is SGHTA and CDR2 FQGNSA. V gave up 2 bases and J gave up 1 base, with 9 bases separating them. CDR3 sequence reads: CASSLKTGSGANVLTF. DNA for the CDR3: TGTGCCAGCAGCTTAAAGACAGGTTCTGGGGCCAACGTCCTGACTTTC.

This clone occurred a few times. The rearrangement links TRBV19 to TRBJ2-2; D might be TRBD1 (6 bases). Trimming took 1 base from V and 2 from J, leaving 14 bases between them. CDR3 length equals 17 residues. The germline V gene has CDR1 LNHDA and CDR2 SQIVND (reference sequence). CDR3 bases: TGTGCCAGTAGTATAGGACACAGGGCCCTTAACACCGGGGAGCTGTTTTTT. Amino acid sequence: CASSIGHRALNTGELFF.

V usage is TRBV12-3 or TRBV12-4 and J usage is TRBJ2-7; 8 bases fit TRBD1. Losses at the gene ends were 6 bases for V and 7 bases for J; bases not matched to a gene: 8. This CDR3 has 13 residues. CDR3 sequence: CASSRQGPGEQYF. CDR3 nucleotide sequence: TGTGCCAGCAGCCGACAGGGGCCAGGAGAGCAGTACTTC.

CDR3 sequence reads: CASSPHTGQGARYGYTF. The CDR3 bases are TGTGCCAGCAGCCCACACACAGGACAGGGGGCAAGGTATGGCTACACCTTC. J is TRBJ1-2 and V is TRBV11-2; TRBD1 matches at 11 bases. This CDR3 is built from 17 residues. Germline values: CDR1 SGHAT, CDR2 FQNNGV. V was pared by 5 bases and J by 5 bases, with 13 bases of the junction left unmatched.

J is TRBJ1-5 and V is TRBV10-2; weak D call: TRBD1 (6 bases). The CDR3 runs to 16 residues. V gave up 3 bases and J gave up 4 bases, with 16 bases separating them. CDR1 and CDR2 (germline): WSHSY, SAAADI. The CDR3 DNA follows: TGCGCCAGCAGTGACCCAGGGGAAGGGCGAAATCAGCCCCAGCATTTT. It translates to CASSDPGEGRNQPQHF.

This clone was counted only a few times. The chain links TRBV2 to TRBJ1-5; D is unclear. Trimming took off 3 bases at V and 3 bases at J, with 9 bases between the two ends. The CDR3 runs to 14 residues. The V gene's germline CDR1 is SNHLY and CDR2 FYNNEI. This chain's CDR3 is CASSERTYNQPQHF. The DNA for the CDR3 is TGTGCCAGCAGTGAGAGAACCTACAATCAGCCCCAGCATTTT.

The chain has TRBV5-1 and TRBJ2-5, with D unresolved. Trimming removed 6 bases from V and 5 bases from J, with 14 bases in between. CDR1 and CDR2 (germline): SGHRS, YFSETQ. CDR3 length equals 13 residues. CDR3 nucleotides: TGCGCCAGCACCCAAGTGCTGGGCGAGACCCAGTACTTC. This codes for CASTQVLGETQYF.

This clone has more than one count but fewer than ten. The chain employs TRBV27 and TRBJ2-7; 9 nucleotides line up with TRBD2. This CDR3 is built from 15 residues. Germline lookup yields CDR1 MNHEY and CDR2 SMNVEV (reference sequence). J gave up 1 base and V 3 bases, and 4 bases lay outside the gene matches. The CDR3, as DNA: TGTGCCAGCAGTTTGGCGGGGGGGGAATCCTACGAGCAGTACTTC. Protein sequence: CASSLAGGESYEQYF.

The chain is built from TRBV5-1 and TRBJ2-3; 9 positions match TRBD2. There are 15 residues in the CDR3. CDR1 and CDR2 from the germline V gene are SGHRS and YFSETQ. After removal of 5 bases from V and 2 bases from J, the junction contained 6 bases not matched to a gene. CDR3 sequence: CASRLAGPYTDTQYF. DNA for the CDR3: TGCGCCAGCAGACTAGCGGGCCCGTACACAGATACGCAGTATTTT.

This chain joins TRBV18 and TRBJ2-1, with 8 nucleotides matching TRBD2. Germline V gene data show CDR1 as KGHSH and CDR2 as LQKENI. The CDR3 is 15 amino acids. Trimming at V came to 2 bases and at J to 9 bases, leaving 9 bases not matched to a gene. CDR3 coding DNA: TGTGCCAGCTCACCAGACGGGAGGGCCCGGGCTGAGCAGTTCTTC. Translating it yields CASSPDGRARAEQFF. Together with reference TRBV18 and TRBJ2-1, the CDR3 gives the full variable domain: NAGVMQNPRHLVRRRGQEARLRCSPMKGHSHVYWYRQLPEEGLKFMVYLQKENIIDESGMPKERFSAEFPKEGPSILRIQQVVRGDSAAYFCASSPDGRARAEQFFGPGTRLTVL.

The chain carries TRBV7-2 and TRBJ2-3; D unclear. CDR1 SGHTA and CDR2 FQGNSA come from the germline V gene. V was shortened by 1 base and J by 7 bases, with 12 bases between the two germline ends. The CDR3 covers 14 residues. As DNA, the CDR3 is TGTGCCAGCAGCTTAGGTATCTCCGGTCATACGCAGTATTTT. As protein: CASSLGISGHTQYF.

The chain is built from TRBV5-1 and TRBJ2-7; possibly TRBD1 for D (5 bases). Germline V gene sequence: CDR1 SGHRS, CDR2 YFSETQ. The CDR3 totals 17 residues. The V end lost 4 bases, the J end lost 2 bases, and 22 bases lay between the germline ends. Here the CDR3 DNA reads TGCGCCAGCAGCACTACTTATACAGGAACCAATGCCTACGAGCAGTACTTC. Translation: CASSTTYTGTNAYEQYF.